Shown below are 23 T cell receptor beta chains from a single sample sequenced in a study of cytomegalovirus exposure and HLA in healthy donors. PCR primers comprised 60 Vbeta and 13 Jbeta primers. TCRdb keeps only in-frame clones here, not all; method: immunoSEQ multiplex PCR. The table lists about 200,000 clones, around four fifths of them singletons, with 6.5% in the top ten. The sample was PBMCs. The receptors derive from a woman aged 50 to 60 in good health and CMV-seropositive.

V usage is TRBV5-8 and J usage is TRBJ2-1; D is uncertain. In germline, CDR1 is SGHTS, CDR2 YDEGEE. The CDR3 consists of 13 residues. Trimming pared 6 bases from V and 8 bases from J, leaving 15 bases between. CDR3 protein: CASKFYTEDEQFF. The DNA for the CDR3 is TGTGCCAGCAAGTTTTACACCGAGGATGAGCAGTTCTTC. The full variable domain, rest sourced from reference TRBV5-8 and TRBJ2-1, is EAGVTQSPTHLIKTRGQQATLRCSPISGHTSVYWYQQALGLGLQFLLWYDEGEERNRGNFPPRFSGRQFPNYSSELNVNALELEDSALYLCASKFYTEDEQFFGPGTRLTVL.

The genes are TRBV19 and TRBJ2-1; 11 positions agree with TRBD2. V gave up 2 bases and J gave up 7 bases; unmatched junction bases: 7. This CDR3 has 16 residues. Germline CDR1 reads LNHDA; CDR2 reads SQIVND (reference sequence). The CDR3 reads CASSIMLAGGLNEQFF. CDR3 coding DNA: TGTGCCAGTAGTATAATGCTAGCGGGAGGTCTGAATGAGCAGTTCTTC.

This chain links TRBV7-8 with TRBJ1-1, with D possibly TRBD1 on 5 matching bases. In germline, CDR1 is SGHVS, CDR2 FQNEAQ. The V gene lost 1 base and the J gene lost 0 bases, with 18 bases spanning the gap. CDR3 size: 18 residues. This CDR3 is CASSLEGRGSWMNTEAFF. CDR3 nucleotides: TGTGCCAGCAGCTTAGAGGGGCGCGGATCCTGGATGAACACTGAAGCTTTCTTT.

The CDR3 loop is CASSDSRPYEQYF. CDR3 DNA: TGTGCCAGCAGTGACAGCCGCCCCTACGAGCAGTACTTC. The chain uses TRBV21-1 and TRBJ2-7; no DNA check was done on the table's D call, TRBD1. TRBV21-1 is annotated as a pseudogene. The CDR3 length is 13 residues.

With regard to this clone: Other DNA sequences from this sample encode an identical CDR3 as well. The chain employs TRBV7-2 and TRBJ2-7; a weak D match, TRBD1 (6 bases). Per the germline V gene, CDR1 is SGHTA and CDR2 is FQGNSA. This CDR3 has 13 residues. Deletions cut 3 bases from V and 3 bases from J, with 9 bases between. The CDR3 is CASSFLQGYEQYF. The CDR3 nucleotides read TGTGCCAGCAGCTTCTTACAGGGCTACGAGCAGTACTTC.

The V call is TRBV12-5, the J call TRBJ2-3; maybe TRBD2 (6 bases). CDR1 and CDR2 (germline): LGHNT, FRNRAP. This CDR3 region has 14 residues. The V and J ends lost 1 base and 5 bases respectively, with 10 bases between them. The CDR3 here is CASGLGLARDTQYF. CDR3 in DNA: TGTGCTAGTGGTTTGGGGCTAGCGAGAGATACGCAGTATTTT. The complete variable domain, with remaining parts taken from reference TRBV12-5 and TRBJ2-3, reads DARVTQTPRHKVTEMGQEVTMRCQPILGHNTVFWYRQTMMQGLELLAYFRNRAPLDDSGMPKDRFSAEMPDATLATLKIQPSEPRDSAVYFCASGLGLARDTQYFGPGTRLTVL.

The chain's CDR3 is CASSIADRGGNTIYF. The CDR3 coding sequence is TGTGCCAGTAGTATTGCGGACAGGGGAGGAAACACCATATATTTT. V gene TRBV19 combines with J gene TRBJ1-3; 9 nucleotides agree with TRBD1. The V gene end was trimmed by 3 bases and the J gene end by 4 bases; junction bases not matched to a gene: 4. The CDR3 is 15 residues long. From germline, CDR1 is LNHDA and CDR2 SQIVND (reference sequence).

The chain carries TRBV29-1 and TRBJ1-2, with a tentative D call TRBD1 (6 bases). Trimming stripped 7 bases from V and 6 bases from J, with 21 bases between. This CDR3 spans 14 amino acids. Germline CDR1 SQVTM, CDR2 ANQGSEA. In nucleotides, the CDR3 is TGCAGCGCCGAGGCTAGCAGGGGAGTCGATGGCTACACCTTC. Amino acid sequence: CSAEASRGVDGYTF.

The chain carries TRBV7-9 and TRBJ2-2; no definite D call. The V gene's germline CDR1 is SEHNR and CDR2 FQNEAQ (reference sequence). The V and J ends lost 5 bases and 3 bases respectively, with 7 bases between them. The CDR3 extends over 13 amino acids. CDR3 residues: CASSGQHTGELFF. The DNA of the CDR3 is TGTGCCAGCAGCGGGCAGCACACCGGGGAGCTGTTTTTT.

The chain carries TRBV28 and TRBJ1-2; TRBD1 is a possible D gene (5 bases). Trimming shortened V by 7 bases and J by 4 bases, and 19 bases separated the two germline ends. Germline V lookup: CDR1 MDHEN, CDR2 SYDVKM. CDR3 length: 15 amino acids. The CDR3 nucleotides read TGTGCCAGCACCCGGGTGTCGGGGGTCGGCTATGGCTACACCTTC. It codes for CASTRVSGVGYGYTF.

In its sample, this clone was seen a few times. J is TRBJ2-2 and V is TRBV19; possibly TRBD1 for D (5 bases). Deletions cut 4 bases from V and 3 bases from J, with 12 bases between. Germline assignment: CDR1 LNHDA and CDR2 SQIVND (reference sequence). The CDR3 covers 15 residues. CDR3 amino acids: CASSTGLMDTGELFF. In DNA, the CDR3 is TGTGCCAGTAGTACAGGGTTAATGGACACCGGGGAGCTGTTTTTT.

This chain connects TRBV7-2 to TRBJ2-7; 14 nucleotides agree with TRBD2. Germline trimming cut 5 bases from V and 5 bases from J; bases unmatched to any gene: 5. The CDR3 runs 15 residues. Germline-derived CDR1 and CDR2 are SGHTA and FQGNSA. This CDR3 is CASSTTSGRVHEQYF. The CDR3 DNA sequence: TGTGCCAGCAGCACGACTAGCGGGAGGGTCCACGAGCAGTACTTC.

The chain uses TRBV5-4 and TRBJ2-5; 8 bases are a match to TRBD1. V lost 3 bases, J lost 3 bases, and 1 base stayed unmatched. Germline values: CDR1 SGHNT, CDR2 YYREEE (reference sequence). CDR3 length: 13 amino acids. The CDR3 here is CASSWGQEETQYF. The CDR3 DNA is TGTGCCAGCAGCTGGGGACAGGAAGAGACCCAGTACTTC.

The chain uses TRBV4-3 and TRBJ2-5; 9 positions match TRBD1. Trimming took 1 base from V and 4 from J; bases not matched to a gene: 1. The CDR3 loop spans 14 amino acids. The germline CDR1 and CDR2 sequences are LGHNA and YSLEER. The CDR3 DNA is TGCGCCAGCAGCCAAGCGACAGGGGGAGAGACCCAGTACTTC. Translation gives CASSQATGGETQYF.

The rearrangement links TRBV5-1 to TRBJ1-2, with a possible D match to TRBD1 (6 bases). Germline values: CDR1 SGHRS, CDR2 YFSETQ. The length of the CDR3 is 15 residues. The V and J ends lost 6 bases and 4 bases respectively, with 19 bases between them. The CDR3 DNA reads as TGCGCCAGCACCCGGGCAGGGGCAAAGGGCTATGGCTACACCTTC. This encodes CASTRAGAKGYGYTF.

A word on this clone: At one boundary the junction diverges from the germline segment, which might be a read error. This rearrangement joins TRBV6-5 to TRBJ2-6; D perhaps matches TRBD2 (6 bases). The CDR3 spans 15 residues. Germline CDR1 MNHEY, CDR2 SVGAGI. The CDR3 DNA follows: TGTGCCAGCAGTTACCGGGGGTACGGGGCCAACGGCCTGACTTTC. It yields the protein CASSYRGYGANGLTF.

CDR3 amino acids: CASSPPSGVTDTQYF. The DNA of the CDR3 is TGTGCCAGCTCACCACCTAGCGGGGTCACAGATACGCAGTATTTT. The rearrangement joins TRBV18 to TRBJ2-3, with 8 bases aligning to TRBD2. J lost 2 bases, V lost 0 bases, and 1 base had no gene match. There are 15 residues in the CDR3. The germline CDR1 and CDR2 sequences are KGHSH and LQKENI.

The V call is TRBV29-1, the J call TRBJ2-3; TRBD1 might be the D (6 bases). V was trimmed by 6 bases and J by 0 bases, leaving 28 bases between them. CDR3 length equals 19 residues. CDR1 and CDR2 (germline): SQVTM, ANQGSEA. The DNA of the CDR3 is TGCAGCGTCGCCTCTATTCGGGACACCCTACAATCTAGCACAGATACGCAGTATTTT. Its protein product is CSVASIRDTLQSSTDTQYF.

V and J are TRBV30 and TRBJ2-5; TRBD2 matches 7 bases. The CDR3 length is 18 residues. Per the germline V gene, CDR1 is GTSNPN and CDR2 is SVGIG (reference sequence). V shed 3 bases and J 1 base; nucleotides not matched to a gene: 17. The CDR3 DNA reads as TGTGCCTGGAGGGGGGGGATTCAACCCGGGAAATCCCAAGAGACCCAGTACTTC. Protein: CAWRGGIQPGKSQETQYF.

This chain uses TRBV6-1 with TRBJ2-5, with 9 bases fitting TRBD1. Germline loops: CDR1 MNHNS, CDR2 SASEGT. The length of the CDR3 is 14 residues. The junction had 7 bases not matched to a gene; V was cut back by 6 bases and J by 5 bases. The CDR3 protein is CASSIGQGLETQYF. In DNA form, the CDR3 reads TGTGCCAGCAGCATAGGACAGGGGCTCGAGACCCAGTACTTC.

The chain joins TRBV19 to TRBJ1-5, with D uncertain. The CDR3 runs 14 residues. Germline assignment: CDR1 LNHDA and CDR2 SQIVND (reference sequence). The V and J ends lost 9 bases and 7 bases respectively, with 19 bases between them. CDR3: CASRGGWEEQPQHF. The CDR3 region has the DNA TGTGCCAGCCGTGGAGGGTGGGAAGAACAGCCCCAGCATTTT.

The chain combines TRBV2 with TRBJ2-1, with 9 positions matching TRBD1. The germline gives CDR1 SNHLY, CDR2 FYNNEI. CDR3 length: 15 amino acids. V lost 2 bases to trimming and J lost 9 bases; unmatched junction nucleotides: 8. CDR3 coding DNA: TGTGCCAGCAGTGAACAAGACAGGGGGAACCTTGAGCAGTTCTTC. It codes for CASSEQDRGNLEQFF.

The chain carries TRBV5-8 and TRBJ2-7; TRBD1 aligns across 9 bases. In germline, CDR1 is SGHTS, CDR2 YDEGEE. This CDR3 is built from 14 residues. Unmatched junction bases numbered 6, after V lost 6 bases and J lost 2 bases. In nucleotides, the CDR3 is TGTGCCAGCAACCCGGGACAGGGCACCTACGAGCAGTACTTC. Protein product: CASNPGQGTYEQYF.